The entry below describes one T cell receptor (beta chain). Its specificity is not known. Relapse was seen in all patients after autologous stem cell transplantation, and brentuximab vedotin exposure was variable. Complete response, partial response or progressive disease constituted the best responses recorded. The sample belongs to a study of PD-1 blockade in classical Hodgkin lymphoma. The CDR3 runs to 14 residues. CDR1 is MNHEY, CDR2 SMNVEV, per germline (reference sequence). Deletions cut 3 bases from V and 3 bases from J, with 9 bases between. The protocol was immunoSEQ multiplex PCR, while the TCRdb copy is restricted to in-frame clones and leaves out a portion. There are about 46,000 clones in the sample; approximately 70% occur only once, and about 10% lies in the top ten. Study-wide findings and caveats: Nothing has yet pinned down what causes the repertoire differences, possibly disease activity or prior therapy. At baseline, newly diagnosed patients reportedly showed less TCR diversity than healthy donors.

This receptor was taken from a human donor with classical Hodgkin lymphoma. The specimen was peripheral blood mononuclear cells (PBMCs), collected at baseline. V is TRBV27 and J is TRBJ1-5; D is uncertain. This chain's CDR3 is CASSFKGTNQPQHF. The CDR3 DNA follows: TGTGCCAGCAGTTTTAAGGGAACCAATCAGCCCCAGCATTTT.